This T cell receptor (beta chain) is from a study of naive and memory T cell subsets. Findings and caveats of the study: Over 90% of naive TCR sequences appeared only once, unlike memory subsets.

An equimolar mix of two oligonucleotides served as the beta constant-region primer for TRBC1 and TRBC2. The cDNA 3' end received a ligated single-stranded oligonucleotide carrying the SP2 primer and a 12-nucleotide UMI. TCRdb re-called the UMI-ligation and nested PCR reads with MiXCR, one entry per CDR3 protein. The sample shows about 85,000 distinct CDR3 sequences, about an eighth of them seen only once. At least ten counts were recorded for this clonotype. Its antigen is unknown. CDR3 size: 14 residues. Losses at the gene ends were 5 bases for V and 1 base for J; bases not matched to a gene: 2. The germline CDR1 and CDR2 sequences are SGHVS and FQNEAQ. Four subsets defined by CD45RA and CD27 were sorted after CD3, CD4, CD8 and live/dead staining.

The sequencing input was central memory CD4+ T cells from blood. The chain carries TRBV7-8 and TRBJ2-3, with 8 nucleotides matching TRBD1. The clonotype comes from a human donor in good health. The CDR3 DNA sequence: TGTGCCAGCAGCCTGGACAGGGGCACAGATACGCAGTATTTT. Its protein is CASSLDRGTDTQYF.